These T cell receptor beta chains were read from a single sample in a study of blood T cell repertoires in COVID-19. This table comes from immunoSEQ multiplex PCR, and its TCRdb copy is limited to in-frame clones, with some not included. The sample lists over 120,000 clones, approximately 81% occurring once. The sequenced material came from peripheral blood. The receptors were sampled from a human donor with acute or convalescent COVID-19. The donor label of this sample is uncertain. Both conserved end residues are part of each CDR3. Each record gives: J gene, V gene, clone size, D gene, CDR3 protein, CDR3 DNA. The D gene is left open where the match is weak. Clone sizes are given selectively: once, few, many, or a class where the clone is expanded.

j_call: TRBJ1-1; v_call: TRBV29-1; clone_size: NA; d_call: TRBD1; cdr3_aa: CSAGAGGSEAFF; cdr3_nt: TGCAGCGCCGGGGCAGGGGGCTCGGAAGCTTTCTTT
j_call: TRBJ1-1; v_call: TRBV4-3; clone_size: NA; d_call: TRBD1; cdr3_aa: CASSPGQGARAFF; cdr3_nt: TGCGCCAGCAGCCCCGGACAGGGGGCCCGTGCTTTCTTT
j_call: TRBJ2-3; v_call: TRBV6-8; clone_size: once; d_call: NA; cdr3_aa: CASSYSRGIASTDTQYF; cdr3_nt: TGTGCCAGCAGTTACTCGAGGGGGATAGCGAGCACAGATACGCAGTATTTT
j_call: TRBJ2-7; v_call: TRBV6-5; clone_size: NA; d_call: TRBD1; cdr3_aa: CASSYSGTETYEQYF; cdr3_nt: TGTGCCAGCAGCTACTCCGGGACAGAAACTTACGAGCAGTACTTC
j_call: TRBJ1-1; v_call: TRBV7-8; clone_size: NA; d_call: NA; cdr3_aa: CASSLARGHTEAFF; cdr3_nt: TGTGCCAGCAGCTTAGCCCGAGGGCACACTGAAGCTTTCTTT
j_call: TRBJ1-2; v_call: TRBV11-2; clone_size: NA; d_call: NA; cdr3_aa: CASSLWAGSYGYTF; cdr3_nt: TGTGCCAGCAGCTTATGGGCGGGTTCCTATGGCTACACCTTC
j_call: TRBJ1-1; v_call: TRBV7-3; clone_size: few; d_call: NA; cdr3_aa: CASSLQGGTEAFF; cdr3_nt: TGTGCCAGCAGCTTACAGGGAGGCACTGAAGCTTTCTTT
j_call: TRBJ2-1; v_call: TRBV23-1; clone_size: once; d_call: TRBD2; cdr3_aa: CASSQSAGLAVNEQFF; cdr3_nt: TGCGCCAGCAGTCAATCGGCGGGACTAGCTGTGAATGAGCAGTTCTTC
j_call: TRBJ1-5; v_call: TRBV18; clone_size: NA; d_call: NA; cdr3_aa: CASSPKQDQPQHF; cdr3_nt: TGTGCCAGCTCACCAAAACAAGATCAGCCCCAGCATTTT
j_call: TRBJ1-1; v_call: TRBV5-1; clone_size: once; d_call: TRBD1; cdr3_aa: CASSPLERQGAEAFF; cdr3_nt: TGCGCCAGCAGCCCGCTCGAGCGACAGGGCGCTGAAGCTTTCTTT
j_call: TRBJ2-3; v_call: TRBV4-3; clone_size: NA; d_call: TRBD1; cdr3_aa: CASSQEDREGDTQYF; cdr3_nt: TGCGCCAGCAGCCAGGAGGACAGGGAAGGAGATACGCAGTATTTT
j_call: TRBJ1-3; v_call: TRBV18; clone_size: NA; d_call: NA; cdr3_aa: CASSPYGSGNTIYF; cdr3_nt: TGTGCCAGCTCACCGTACGGGTCTGGAAACACCATATATTTT
j_call: TRBJ2-7; v_call: TRBV12-3/TRBV12-4; clone_size: NA; d_call: NA; cdr3_aa: CASSIQPSYEQYF; cdr3_nt: TGTGCCAGCAGCATACAGCCCTCCTACGAGCAGTACTTC
j_call: TRBJ1-2; v_call: TRBV3-1/TRBV3-2; clone_size: NA; d_call: TRBD1; cdr3_aa: CASSKTGEVYGYTF; cdr3_nt: TGTGCCAGCAGCAAGACAGGGGAGGTGTATGGCTACACCTTC
j_call: TRBJ2-2; v_call: TRBV24-1; clone_size: NA; d_call: NA; cdr3_aa: CATSYSRGGELFF; cdr3_nt: TGTGCCACCAGTTACTCCAGGGGCGGGGAGCTGTTTTTT
j_call: TRBJ2-2; v_call: TRBV5-6; clone_size: NA; d_call: NA; cdr3_aa: CASSLVSDLNTGELFF; cdr3_nt: TGTGCCAGCAGCTTAGTTTCAGATCTGAACACCGGGGAGCTGTTTTTT
j_call: TRBJ1-2; v_call: TRBV3-1/TRBV3-2; clone_size: NA; d_call: TRBD1; cdr3_aa: CASSQVRRQGNGYTF; cdr3_nt: TGTGCCAGCAGCCAAGTGAGGAGACAGGGAAACGGCTACACCTTC
j_call: TRBJ1-6; v_call: TRBV7-3; clone_size: NA; d_call: NA; cdr3_aa: CASSSGNSPLHF; cdr3_nt: TGTGCCAGCAGCTCAGGAAATTCACCCCTCCACTTT
j_call: TRBJ2-7; v_call: TRBV6-6; clone_size: few; d_call: NA; cdr3_aa: CATLPDSSYEQYF; cdr3_nt: TGTGCCACCCTTCCCGACAGCTCCTACGAGCAGTACTTC
j_call: TRBJ1-5; v_call: TRBV2; clone_size: NA; d_call: TRBD1; cdr3_aa: CASSAGTGGNQPQHF; cdr3_nt: TGTGCCAGCAGTGCCGGGACAGGGGGCAATCAGCCCCAGCATTTT
j_call: TRBJ2-4; v_call: TRBV30; clone_size: NA; d_call: TRBD2; cdr3_aa: CAWSVSGNIQYF; cdr3_nt: TGTGCCTGGAGTGTTAGCGGGAACATTCAGTACTTC
j_call: TRBJ1-5; v_call: TRBV4-1; clone_size: NA; d_call: TRBD1; cdr3_aa: CASSQGIQGDQPQHF; cdr3_nt: TGCGCCAGCAGCCAAGGAATACAGGGGGATCAGCCCCAGCATTTT
j_call: TRBJ2-2; v_call: TRBV11-2; clone_size: NA; d_call: NA; cdr3_aa: CASSLGLGRETTGELFF; cdr3_nt: TGTGCCAGCAGCTTGGGACTGGGCCGGGAGACCACCGGGGAGCTGTTTTTT
j_call: TRBJ2-1; v_call: TRBV5-5; clone_size: once; d_call: TRBD2; cdr3_aa: CASSWGTSANNEQFF; cdr3_nt: TGTGCCAGCAGCTGGGGGACTAGCGCCAACAATGAGCAGTTCTTC
j_call: TRBJ2-7; v_call: TRBV4-3; clone_size: NA; d_call: TRBD2; cdr3_aa: CASSQGRTSGYEQYF; cdr3_nt: TGCGCCAGCAGCCAAGGAAGGACTAGCGGCTACGAGCAGTACTTC
j_call: TRBJ1-6; v_call: TRBV6-2/TRBV6-3; clone_size: NA; d_call: TRBD1; cdr3_aa: CASSDGQGANSPLHF; cdr3_nt: TGTGCCAGCAGTGATGGACAGGGAGCTAATTCACCCCTCCACTTT
j_call: TRBJ2-1; v_call: TRBV5-4; clone_size: once; d_call: NA; cdr3_aa: CASSLGSGPLQQQFF; cdr3_nt: TGTGCCAGCAGCTTGGGTAGCGGCCCCCTGCAGCAGCAGTTCTTC
j_call: TRBJ2-5; v_call: TRBV3-1/TRBV3-2; clone_size: NA; d_call: TRBD2; cdr3_aa: CASSQVPSSGVFQETQYF; cdr3_nt: TGTGCCAGCAGCCAAGTCCCCTCTAGCGGGGTTTTCCAAGAGACCCAGTACTTC
j_call: TRBJ2-5; v_call: TRBV11-2; clone_size: NA; d_call: TRBD1; cdr3_aa: CAIRETGGIWETQYF; cdr3_nt: TGTGCCATCCGAGAGACAGGGGGCATTTGGGAGACCCAGTACTTC
j_call: TRBJ1-4; v_call: TRBV3-1/TRBV3-2; clone_size: NA; d_call: NA; cdr3_aa: CASSQDPGANEKLFF; cdr3_nt: TGTGCCAGCAGCCAAGATCCAGGGGCTAATGAAAAACTGTTTTTT
j_call: TRBJ2-3; v_call: TRBV5-1; clone_size: once; d_call: TRBD1; cdr3_aa: CASSLQTGGHTDTQYF; cdr3_nt: TGCGCCAGCAGCTTACAAACAGGGGGCCACACAGATACGCAGTATTTT
j_call: TRBJ1-2; v_call: TRBV10-3; clone_size: few; d_call: TRBD1; cdr3_aa: CAISGSPGQADNYGYTF; cdr3_nt: TGTGCCATCAGTGGCTCCCCGGGACAGGCCGATAACTATGGCTACACCTTC
j_call: TRBJ1-1; v_call: TRBV3-1/TRBV3-2; clone_size: NA; d_call: TRBD1; cdr3_aa: CASSQAGQGNTEAFF; cdr3_nt: TGTGCCAGCAGCCAAGCGGGACAGGGGAACACTGAAGCTTTCTTT
j_call: TRBJ1-3; v_call: TRBV4-2; clone_size: NA; d_call: NA; cdr3_aa: CASSQGPVSSGNTIYF; cdr3_nt: TGTGCCAGCAGCCAAGGTCCCGTGAGCTCTGGAAACACCATATATTTT
j_call: TRBJ1-1; v_call: TRBV14; clone_size: NA; d_call: NA; cdr3_aa: CASSQEQTFAEAFF; cdr3_nt: TGTGCCAGCAGCCAGGAACAGACCTTCGCTGAAGCTTTCTTT
j_call: TRBJ1-5; v_call: TRBV2; clone_size: NA; d_call: TRBD1; cdr3_aa: CASSPLGTGNSNQPQHF; cdr3_nt: TGTGCCAGCAGTCCGCTTGGGACAGGTAATAGCAATCAGCCCCAGCATTTT
j_call: TRBJ1-2; v_call: TRBV29-1; clone_size: NA; d_call: TRBD1; cdr3_aa: CSVRDRLEFGTF; cdr3_nt: TGCAGCGTCCGGGACAGGCTCGAGTTTGGGACCTTC
j_call: TRBJ2-1; v_call: TRBV5-7; clone_size: NA; d_call: NA; cdr3_aa: CASRRDFPVNEQFF; cdr3_nt: TGTGCCAGCAGACGGGACTTCCCAGTCAATGAGCAGTTCTTC
j_call: TRBJ1-5; v_call: TRBV2; clone_size: NA; d_call: TRBD1; cdr3_aa: CASRGQGGNQPQHF; cdr3_nt: TGTGCCAGCAGGGGACAGGGAGGCAATCAGCCCCAGCATTTT
j_call: TRBJ1-2; v_call: TRBV30; clone_size: NA; d_call: TRBD1; cdr3_aa: CAWSVRRQGAHGYTF; cdr3_nt: TGTGCCTGGAGTGTTAGGAGACAGGGGGCTCACGGCTACACCTTC
j_call: TRBJ1-4; v_call: TRBV3-1/TRBV3-2; clone_size: once; d_call: TRBD1; cdr3_aa: CASSKGQAKPATNEKLFF; cdr3_nt: TGTGCCAGCAGCAAAGGACAGGCGAAACCTGCAACTAATGAAAAACTGTTTTTT
j_call: TRBJ2-1; v_call: TRBV30; clone_size: NA; d_call: TRBD2; cdr3_aa: CAWSVRTSDYNEQFF; cdr3_nt: TGTGCCTGGAGTGTCCGGACTAGCGACTACAATGAGCAGTTCTTC
j_call: TRBJ1-5; v_call: TRBV7-2; clone_size: NA; d_call: TRBD1; cdr3_aa: CASSQGPGGTGNQPQHF; cdr3_nt: TGTGCCAGCAGCCAGGGGCCCGGAGGGACAGGCAATCAGCCCCAGCATTTT
j_call: TRBJ1-1; v_call: TRBV27; clone_size: NA; d_call: NA; cdr3_aa: CASRVGGGMNTEAFF; cdr3_nt: TGTGCCAGCAGAGTCGGGGGGGGGATGAACACTGAAGCTTTCTTT
j_call: TRBJ1-2; v_call: TRBV5-1; clone_size: NA; d_call: TRBD1; cdr3_aa: CASSEDRGGGYTF; cdr3_nt: TGCGCCAGCAGCGAGGACAGGGGAGGCGGCTACACCTTC
j_call: TRBJ1-1; v_call: TRBV6-6; clone_size: NA; d_call: NA; cdr3_aa: CASSWDGGNTEAFF; cdr3_nt: TGTGCCAGCAGCTGGGACGGGGGAAACACTGAAGCTTTCTTT
j_call: TRBJ1-5; v_call: TRBV19; clone_size: NA; d_call: TRBD1; cdr3_aa: CASSEPGQGRMTQHF; cdr3_nt: TGTGCCAGTAGTGAACCGGGACAGGGCAGAATGACCCAGCATTTT